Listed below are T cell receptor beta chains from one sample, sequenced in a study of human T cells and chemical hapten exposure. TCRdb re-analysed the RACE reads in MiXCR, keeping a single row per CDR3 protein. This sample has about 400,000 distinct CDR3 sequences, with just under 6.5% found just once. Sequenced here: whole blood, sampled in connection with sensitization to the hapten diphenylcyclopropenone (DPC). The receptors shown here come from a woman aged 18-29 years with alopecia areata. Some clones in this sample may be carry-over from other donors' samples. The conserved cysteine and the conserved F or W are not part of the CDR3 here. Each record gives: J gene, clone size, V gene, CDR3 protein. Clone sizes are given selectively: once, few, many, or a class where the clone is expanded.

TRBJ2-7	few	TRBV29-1	SVVGTGSYEQY
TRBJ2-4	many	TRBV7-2	ASSYWTRGADIQY
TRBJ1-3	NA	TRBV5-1	ASSEDSSGNTIY
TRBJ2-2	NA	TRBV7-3	ASSSPQGGGELF
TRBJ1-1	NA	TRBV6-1	ASSSRLENTEAF
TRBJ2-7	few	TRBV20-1	SASRQSAYEQY
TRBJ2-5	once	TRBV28	ASSTPGWAQY
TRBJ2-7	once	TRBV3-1	ASSQESITAYEQY
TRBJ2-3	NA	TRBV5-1	ASSHDRATDTQY
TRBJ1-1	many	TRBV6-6	ASRQPPDRPTEAF
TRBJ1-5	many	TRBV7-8	ASSLGENRGGNQPQH
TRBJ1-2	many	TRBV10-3	AISESAGIFYGYT
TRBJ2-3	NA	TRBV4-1	ASSQDWAAGGSTDTQY
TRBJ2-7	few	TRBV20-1	SAPPAAGTYEQY
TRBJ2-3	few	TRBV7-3	ASSPEDRSPTDTQY
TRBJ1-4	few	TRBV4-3	ASSLNIDRVRDEKLF
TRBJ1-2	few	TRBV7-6	ASSERDSNYGYT
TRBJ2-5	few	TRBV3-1	ASSRAGGRQETQY
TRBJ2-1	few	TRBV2	ASRRQGPEQF
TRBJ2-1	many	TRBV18	ASSPGFTRNNEQF
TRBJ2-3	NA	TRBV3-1	ASSQDPVGTDTQY
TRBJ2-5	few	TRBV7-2	ASSSPIAGQETQY
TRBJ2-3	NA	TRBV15	ATSRDRATQY
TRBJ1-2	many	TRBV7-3	ASSQGGMVYGYT
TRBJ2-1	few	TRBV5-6	ASSFFQGGRPYNEQF
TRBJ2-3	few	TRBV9	ASSVESQGSTDTQY
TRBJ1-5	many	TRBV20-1	SARVVAGPNQPQH
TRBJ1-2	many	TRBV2	ASSGDRDYGYT
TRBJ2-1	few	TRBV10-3	AISGAEYNEQF
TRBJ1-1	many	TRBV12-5	ASGLEDRTEAF
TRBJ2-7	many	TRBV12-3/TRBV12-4	ASSGPGLAASSYEQY
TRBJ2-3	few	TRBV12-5	ASGFGSGVTDTQY
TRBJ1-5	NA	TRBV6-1	ASSEEGRENQPQH
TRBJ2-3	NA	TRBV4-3	ASSLLNTDTQY
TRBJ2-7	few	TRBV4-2	ASSQELAGGDEQY
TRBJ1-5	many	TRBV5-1	ASSLEGLSNQPQH
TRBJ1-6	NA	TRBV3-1	ASSQGGADYSPLH
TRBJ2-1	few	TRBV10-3	AISDGGETYNEQF
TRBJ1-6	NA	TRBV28	ASSPAGAGNSPLH
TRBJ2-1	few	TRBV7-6	ASSLDQLSNEQF
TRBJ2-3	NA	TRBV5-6	ASSLYTGAPSTDTQY
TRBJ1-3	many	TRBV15	ATSRAMGQAGNTIY
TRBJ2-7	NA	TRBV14	ASSPGTSMDEQY
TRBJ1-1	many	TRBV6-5	ASSYRAQGHTEAF
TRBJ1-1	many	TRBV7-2	ASSLAPPNEAF
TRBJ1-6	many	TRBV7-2	ASTTTGPWDRGYSPLH